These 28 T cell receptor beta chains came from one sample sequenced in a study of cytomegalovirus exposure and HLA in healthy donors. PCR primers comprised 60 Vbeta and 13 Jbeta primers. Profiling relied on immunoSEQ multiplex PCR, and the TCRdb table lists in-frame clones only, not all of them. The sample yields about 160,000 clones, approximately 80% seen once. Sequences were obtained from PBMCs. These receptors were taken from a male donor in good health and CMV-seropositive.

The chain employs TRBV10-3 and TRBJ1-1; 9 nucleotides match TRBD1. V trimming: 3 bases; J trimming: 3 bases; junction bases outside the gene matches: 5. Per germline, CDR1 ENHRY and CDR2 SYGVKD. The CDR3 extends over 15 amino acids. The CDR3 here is CAISDQQGAYTEAFF. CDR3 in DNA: TGTGCCATCAGTGATCAACAGGGGGCCTACACTGAAGCTTTCTTT.

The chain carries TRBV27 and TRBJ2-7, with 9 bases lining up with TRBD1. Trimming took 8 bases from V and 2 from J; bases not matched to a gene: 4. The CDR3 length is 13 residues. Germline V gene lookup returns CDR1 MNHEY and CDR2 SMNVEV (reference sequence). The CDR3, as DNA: TGTGCCAGCGGTAGGACAGGGGCCTACGAGCAGTACTTC. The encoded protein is CASGRTGAYEQYF.

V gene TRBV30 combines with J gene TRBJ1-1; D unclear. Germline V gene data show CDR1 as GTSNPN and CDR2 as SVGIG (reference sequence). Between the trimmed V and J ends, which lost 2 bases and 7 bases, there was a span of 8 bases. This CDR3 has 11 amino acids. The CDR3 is CAWSTRVEAFF. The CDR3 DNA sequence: TGTGCCTGGAGTACTAGGGTTGAAGCTTTCTTT.

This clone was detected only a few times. CDR3 loop: CASKRGSSHEQFF. The DNA for the CDR3 is TGTGCCAGCAAACGGGGTAGCAGCCATGAGCAGTTCTTC. V and J are TRBV27 and TRBJ2-1; D may be TRBD2 (5 bases). There are 13 residues in the CDR3. The V end was cut by 7 bases, the J end by 8 bases, with 15 bases between. Germline V CDR1 and CDR2: MNHEY, SMNVEV (reference sequence).

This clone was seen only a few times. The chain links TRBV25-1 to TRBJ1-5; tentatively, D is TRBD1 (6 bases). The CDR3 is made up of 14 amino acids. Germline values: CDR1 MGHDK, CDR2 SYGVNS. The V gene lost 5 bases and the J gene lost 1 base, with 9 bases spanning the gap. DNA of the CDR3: TGTGCCAGCAGTAATACAGGGAGCAATCAGCCCCAGCATTTT. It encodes CASSNTGSNQPQHF.

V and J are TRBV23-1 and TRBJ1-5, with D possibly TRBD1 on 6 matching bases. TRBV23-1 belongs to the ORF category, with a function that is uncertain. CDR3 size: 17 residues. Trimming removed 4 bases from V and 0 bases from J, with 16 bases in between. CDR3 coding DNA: TGCGCCAGCAGTCGTTCGACAGGCCACTATAGCAATCAGCCCCAGCATTTT. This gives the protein CASSRSTGHYSNQPQHF.

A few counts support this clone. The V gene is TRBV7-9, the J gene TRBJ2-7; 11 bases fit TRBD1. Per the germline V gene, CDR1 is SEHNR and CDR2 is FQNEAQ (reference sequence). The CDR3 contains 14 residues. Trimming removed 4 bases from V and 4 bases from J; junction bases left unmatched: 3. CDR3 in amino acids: CASSWGQGVYEQYF. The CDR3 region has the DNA TGTGCCAGCAGCTGGGGACAGGGGGTTTACGAGCAGTACTTC.

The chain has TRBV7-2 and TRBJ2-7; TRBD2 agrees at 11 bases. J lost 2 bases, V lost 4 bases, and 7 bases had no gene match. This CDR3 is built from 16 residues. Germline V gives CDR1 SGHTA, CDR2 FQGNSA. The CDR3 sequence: CASSSRLAGRPYEQYF. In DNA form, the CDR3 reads TGTGCCAGCAGCTCCCGACTAGCGGGGAGACCCTACGAGCAGTACTTC. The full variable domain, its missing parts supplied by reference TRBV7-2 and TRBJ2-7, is GAGVSQSPSNKVTEKGKDVELRCDPISGHTALYWYRQSLGQGLEFLIYFQGNSAPDKSGLPSDRFSAERTGGSVSTLTIQRTQQEDSAVYLCASSSRLAGRPYEQYFGPGTRLTVT.

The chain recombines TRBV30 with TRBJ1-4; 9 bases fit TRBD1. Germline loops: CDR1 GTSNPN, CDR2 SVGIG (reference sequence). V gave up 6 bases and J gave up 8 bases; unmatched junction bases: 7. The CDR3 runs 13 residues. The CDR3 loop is CACYRDRVEKLFF. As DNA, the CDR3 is TGTGCCTGCTACCGGGACAGGGTGGAAAAACTGTTTTTT.

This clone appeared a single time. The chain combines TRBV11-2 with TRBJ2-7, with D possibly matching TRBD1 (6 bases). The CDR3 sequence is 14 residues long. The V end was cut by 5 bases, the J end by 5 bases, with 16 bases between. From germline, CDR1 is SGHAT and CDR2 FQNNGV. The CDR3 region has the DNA TGTGCCAGCAGCCCTAGGGGCAGGGGCCACGAGCAGTACTTC. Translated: CASSPRGRGHEQYF. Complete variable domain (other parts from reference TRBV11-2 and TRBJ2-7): EAGVAQSPRYKIIEKRQSVAFWCNPISGHATLYWYQQILGQGPKLLIQFQNNGVVDDSQLPKDRFSAERLKGVDSTLKIQPAKLEDSAVYLCASSPRGRGHEQYFGPGTRLTVT.

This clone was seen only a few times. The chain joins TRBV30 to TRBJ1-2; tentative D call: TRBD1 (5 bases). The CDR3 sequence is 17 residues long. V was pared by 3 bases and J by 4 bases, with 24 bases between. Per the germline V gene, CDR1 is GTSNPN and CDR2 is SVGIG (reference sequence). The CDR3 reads CAWSWVTRQSGSYGYTF. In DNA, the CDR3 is TGTGCCTGGAGCTGGGTGACCAGACAGTCTGGAAGCTATGGCTACACCTTC.

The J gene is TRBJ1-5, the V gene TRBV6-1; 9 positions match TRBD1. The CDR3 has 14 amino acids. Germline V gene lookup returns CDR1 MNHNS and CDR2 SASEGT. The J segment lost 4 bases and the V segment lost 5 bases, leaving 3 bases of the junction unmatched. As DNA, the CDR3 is TGTGCCAGCAGTCGGGACAGGGCTAATCAGCCCCAGCATTTT. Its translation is CASSRDRANQPQHF.

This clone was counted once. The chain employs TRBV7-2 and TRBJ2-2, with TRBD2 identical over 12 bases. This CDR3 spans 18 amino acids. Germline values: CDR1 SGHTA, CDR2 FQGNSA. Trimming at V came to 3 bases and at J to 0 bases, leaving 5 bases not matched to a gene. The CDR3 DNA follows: TGTGCCAGCAGCTTCGGACTAGCGGGGTCCGCGAACACCGGGGAGCTGTTTTTT. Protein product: CASSFGLAGSANTGELFF.

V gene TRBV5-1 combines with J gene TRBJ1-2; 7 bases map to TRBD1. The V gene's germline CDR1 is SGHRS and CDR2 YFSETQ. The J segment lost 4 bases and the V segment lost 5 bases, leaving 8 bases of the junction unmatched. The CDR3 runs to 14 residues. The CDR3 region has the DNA TGCGCCAGCAGTCCTACAGGGGCCGGCTATGGCTACACCTTC. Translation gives CASSPTGAGYGYTF.

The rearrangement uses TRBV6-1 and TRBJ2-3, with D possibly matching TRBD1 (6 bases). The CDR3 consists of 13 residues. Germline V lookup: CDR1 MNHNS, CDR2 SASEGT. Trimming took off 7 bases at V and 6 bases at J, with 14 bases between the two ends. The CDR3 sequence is CASTKGVGDTQYF. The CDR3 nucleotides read TGTGCCAGCACCAAGGGGGTTGGGGATACGCAGTATTTT.

CDR3 DNA: TGCAGTGCTAGCAGGAACACTGAAGCTTTCTTT. This translates into CSASRNTEAFF. The chain combines TRBV20-1 with TRBJ1-1; no firm D call. This CDR3 is built from 11 residues. In germline, CDR1 is DFQATT, CDR2 SNEGSKA (reference sequence). Trimming removed 3 bases from V and 1 base from J, with 3 bases in between.

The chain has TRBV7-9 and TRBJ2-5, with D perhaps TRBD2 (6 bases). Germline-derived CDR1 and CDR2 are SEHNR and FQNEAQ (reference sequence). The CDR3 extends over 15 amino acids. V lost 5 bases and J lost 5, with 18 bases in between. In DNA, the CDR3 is TGTGCCAGCAGCGCCAAGACTAGGCTTGCGGAGACCCAGTACTTC. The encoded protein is CASSAKTRLAETQYF. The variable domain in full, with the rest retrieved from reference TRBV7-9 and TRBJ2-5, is DTGVSQNPRHKITKRGQNVTFRCDPISEHNRLYWYRQTLGQGPEFLTYFQNEAQLEKSRLLSDRFSAERPKGSFSTLEIQRTEQGDSAMYLCASSAKTRLAETQYFGPGTRLLVL.

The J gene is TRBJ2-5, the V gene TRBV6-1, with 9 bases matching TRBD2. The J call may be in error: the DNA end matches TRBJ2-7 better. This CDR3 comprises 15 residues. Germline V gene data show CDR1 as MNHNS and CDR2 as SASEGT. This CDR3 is CASSERLAGSYEQYF. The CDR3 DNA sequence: TGTGCCAGCAGTGAACGGCTAGCGGGGTCCTACGAGCAGTACTTC.

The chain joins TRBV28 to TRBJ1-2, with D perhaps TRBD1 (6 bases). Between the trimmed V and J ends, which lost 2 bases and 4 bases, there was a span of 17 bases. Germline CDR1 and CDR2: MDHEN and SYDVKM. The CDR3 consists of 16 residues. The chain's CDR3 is CASSLGFNGGLYGYTF. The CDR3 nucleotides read TGTGCCAGCAGTTTAGGTTTCAACGGGGGGCTCTATGGCTACACCTTC.

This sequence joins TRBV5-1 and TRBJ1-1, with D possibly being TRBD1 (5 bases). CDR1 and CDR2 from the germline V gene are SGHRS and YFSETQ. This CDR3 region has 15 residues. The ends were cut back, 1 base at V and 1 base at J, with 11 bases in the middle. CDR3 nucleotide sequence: TGCGCCAGCAGCTTGAGGGCAGGGTCGAACACTGAAGCTTTCTTT. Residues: CASSLRAGSNTEAFF.

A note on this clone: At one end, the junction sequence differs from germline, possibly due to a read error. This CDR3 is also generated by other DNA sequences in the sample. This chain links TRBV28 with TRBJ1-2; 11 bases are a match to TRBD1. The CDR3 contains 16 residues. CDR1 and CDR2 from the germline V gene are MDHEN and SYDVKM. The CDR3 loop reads CASSFTRTGGGYGYTF. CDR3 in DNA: TGCGCCAGCAGTTTCACTAGGACAGGGGGCGGCTATGGCTACACCTTC.

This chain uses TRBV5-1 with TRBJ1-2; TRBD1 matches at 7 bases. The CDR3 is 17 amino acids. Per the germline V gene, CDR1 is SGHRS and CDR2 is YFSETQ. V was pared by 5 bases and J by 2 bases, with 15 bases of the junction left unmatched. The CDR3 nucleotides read TGCGCCAGCAGTCCCGAGGGAGCAGGGGGGCCAAACTATGGCTACACCTTC. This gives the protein CASSPEGAGGPNYGYTF.

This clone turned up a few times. The CDR3 bases are TGCGCCAGCAGCTGGGGGACTAGCGCTGCAGATACGCAGTATTTT. Translated, it gives CASSWGTSAADTQYF. The J gene is TRBJ2-3, the V gene TRBV5-1; 10 bases match TRBD2. Germline trimming cut 3 bases from V and 4 bases from J; bases unmatched to any gene: 5. The CDR3 loop spans 15 amino acids. The germline V gene has CDR1 SGHRS and CDR2 YFSETQ.

CDR3 protein: CASSLDHGGDEQYF. The CDR3 DNA follows: TGTGCCAGCAGCTTAGATCACGGGGGAGACGAGCAGTACTTC. V gene TRBV11-2 combines with J gene TRBJ2-7; a weak D match, TRBD2 (6 bases). The CDR3 length is 14 residues. V was cut by 0 bases and J by 5 bases, with 11 bases left in between. CDR1 and CDR2 from the germline V gene are SGHAT and FQNNGV.

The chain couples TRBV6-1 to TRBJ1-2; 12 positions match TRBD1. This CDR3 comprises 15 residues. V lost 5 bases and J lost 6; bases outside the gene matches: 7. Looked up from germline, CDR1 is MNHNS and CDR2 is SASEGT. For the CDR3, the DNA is TGTGCCAGCAGTCTATGGGGACAGGGGGCTAATGGCTACACCTTC. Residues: CASSLWGQGANGYTF.

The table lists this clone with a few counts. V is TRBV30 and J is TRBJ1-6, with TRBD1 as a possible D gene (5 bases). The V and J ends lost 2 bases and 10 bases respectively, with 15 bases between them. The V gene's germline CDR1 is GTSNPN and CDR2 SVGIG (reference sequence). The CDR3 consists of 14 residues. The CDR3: CAWSSGRVGSPLHF. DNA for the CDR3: TGTGCCTGGAGTTCCGGCAGGGTGGGATCACCCCTCCACTTT. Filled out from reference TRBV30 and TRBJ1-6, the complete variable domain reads SQTIHQWPATLVQPVGSPLSLECTVEGTSNPNLYWYRQAAGRGLQLLFYSVGIGQISSEVPQNLSASRPQDRQFILSSKKLLLSDSGFYLCAWSSGRVGSPLHFGNGTRLTVT.

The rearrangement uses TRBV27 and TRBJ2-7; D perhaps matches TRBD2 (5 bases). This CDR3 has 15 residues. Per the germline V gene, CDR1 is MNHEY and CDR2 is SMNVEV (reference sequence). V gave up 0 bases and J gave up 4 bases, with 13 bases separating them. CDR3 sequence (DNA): TGTGCCAGCAGTTTATCGTTCCAGCGGAGTTACGAGCAGTACTTC. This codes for CASSLSFQRSYEQYF.

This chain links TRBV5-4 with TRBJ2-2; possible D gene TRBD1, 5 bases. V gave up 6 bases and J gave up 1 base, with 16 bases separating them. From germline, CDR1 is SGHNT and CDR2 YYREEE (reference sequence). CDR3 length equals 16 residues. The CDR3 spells CASIDFFDRNTGELFF. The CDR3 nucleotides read TGTGCCAGCATCGACTTTTTTGACAGGAACACCGGGGAGCTGTTTTTT. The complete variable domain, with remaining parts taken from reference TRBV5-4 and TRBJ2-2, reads ETGVTQSPTHLIKTRGQQVTLRCSSQSGHNTVSWYQQALGQGPQFIFQYYREEENGRGNFPPRFSGLQFPNYSSELNVNALELDDSALYLCASIDFFDRNTGELFFGEGSRLTVL.